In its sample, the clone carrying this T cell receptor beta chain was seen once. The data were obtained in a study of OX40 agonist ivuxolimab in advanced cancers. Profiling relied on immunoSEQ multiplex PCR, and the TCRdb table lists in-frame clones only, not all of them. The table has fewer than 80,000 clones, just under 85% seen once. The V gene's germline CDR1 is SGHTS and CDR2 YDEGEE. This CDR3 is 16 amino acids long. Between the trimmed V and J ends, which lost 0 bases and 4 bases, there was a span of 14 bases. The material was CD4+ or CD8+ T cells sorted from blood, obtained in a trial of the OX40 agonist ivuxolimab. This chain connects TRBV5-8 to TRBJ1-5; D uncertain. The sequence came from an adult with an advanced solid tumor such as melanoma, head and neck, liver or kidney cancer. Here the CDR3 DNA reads TGTGCCAGCAGCTTGGGCGCAGAGTTATATAATCAGCCCCAGCATTTT. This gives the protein CASSLGAELYNQPQHF.